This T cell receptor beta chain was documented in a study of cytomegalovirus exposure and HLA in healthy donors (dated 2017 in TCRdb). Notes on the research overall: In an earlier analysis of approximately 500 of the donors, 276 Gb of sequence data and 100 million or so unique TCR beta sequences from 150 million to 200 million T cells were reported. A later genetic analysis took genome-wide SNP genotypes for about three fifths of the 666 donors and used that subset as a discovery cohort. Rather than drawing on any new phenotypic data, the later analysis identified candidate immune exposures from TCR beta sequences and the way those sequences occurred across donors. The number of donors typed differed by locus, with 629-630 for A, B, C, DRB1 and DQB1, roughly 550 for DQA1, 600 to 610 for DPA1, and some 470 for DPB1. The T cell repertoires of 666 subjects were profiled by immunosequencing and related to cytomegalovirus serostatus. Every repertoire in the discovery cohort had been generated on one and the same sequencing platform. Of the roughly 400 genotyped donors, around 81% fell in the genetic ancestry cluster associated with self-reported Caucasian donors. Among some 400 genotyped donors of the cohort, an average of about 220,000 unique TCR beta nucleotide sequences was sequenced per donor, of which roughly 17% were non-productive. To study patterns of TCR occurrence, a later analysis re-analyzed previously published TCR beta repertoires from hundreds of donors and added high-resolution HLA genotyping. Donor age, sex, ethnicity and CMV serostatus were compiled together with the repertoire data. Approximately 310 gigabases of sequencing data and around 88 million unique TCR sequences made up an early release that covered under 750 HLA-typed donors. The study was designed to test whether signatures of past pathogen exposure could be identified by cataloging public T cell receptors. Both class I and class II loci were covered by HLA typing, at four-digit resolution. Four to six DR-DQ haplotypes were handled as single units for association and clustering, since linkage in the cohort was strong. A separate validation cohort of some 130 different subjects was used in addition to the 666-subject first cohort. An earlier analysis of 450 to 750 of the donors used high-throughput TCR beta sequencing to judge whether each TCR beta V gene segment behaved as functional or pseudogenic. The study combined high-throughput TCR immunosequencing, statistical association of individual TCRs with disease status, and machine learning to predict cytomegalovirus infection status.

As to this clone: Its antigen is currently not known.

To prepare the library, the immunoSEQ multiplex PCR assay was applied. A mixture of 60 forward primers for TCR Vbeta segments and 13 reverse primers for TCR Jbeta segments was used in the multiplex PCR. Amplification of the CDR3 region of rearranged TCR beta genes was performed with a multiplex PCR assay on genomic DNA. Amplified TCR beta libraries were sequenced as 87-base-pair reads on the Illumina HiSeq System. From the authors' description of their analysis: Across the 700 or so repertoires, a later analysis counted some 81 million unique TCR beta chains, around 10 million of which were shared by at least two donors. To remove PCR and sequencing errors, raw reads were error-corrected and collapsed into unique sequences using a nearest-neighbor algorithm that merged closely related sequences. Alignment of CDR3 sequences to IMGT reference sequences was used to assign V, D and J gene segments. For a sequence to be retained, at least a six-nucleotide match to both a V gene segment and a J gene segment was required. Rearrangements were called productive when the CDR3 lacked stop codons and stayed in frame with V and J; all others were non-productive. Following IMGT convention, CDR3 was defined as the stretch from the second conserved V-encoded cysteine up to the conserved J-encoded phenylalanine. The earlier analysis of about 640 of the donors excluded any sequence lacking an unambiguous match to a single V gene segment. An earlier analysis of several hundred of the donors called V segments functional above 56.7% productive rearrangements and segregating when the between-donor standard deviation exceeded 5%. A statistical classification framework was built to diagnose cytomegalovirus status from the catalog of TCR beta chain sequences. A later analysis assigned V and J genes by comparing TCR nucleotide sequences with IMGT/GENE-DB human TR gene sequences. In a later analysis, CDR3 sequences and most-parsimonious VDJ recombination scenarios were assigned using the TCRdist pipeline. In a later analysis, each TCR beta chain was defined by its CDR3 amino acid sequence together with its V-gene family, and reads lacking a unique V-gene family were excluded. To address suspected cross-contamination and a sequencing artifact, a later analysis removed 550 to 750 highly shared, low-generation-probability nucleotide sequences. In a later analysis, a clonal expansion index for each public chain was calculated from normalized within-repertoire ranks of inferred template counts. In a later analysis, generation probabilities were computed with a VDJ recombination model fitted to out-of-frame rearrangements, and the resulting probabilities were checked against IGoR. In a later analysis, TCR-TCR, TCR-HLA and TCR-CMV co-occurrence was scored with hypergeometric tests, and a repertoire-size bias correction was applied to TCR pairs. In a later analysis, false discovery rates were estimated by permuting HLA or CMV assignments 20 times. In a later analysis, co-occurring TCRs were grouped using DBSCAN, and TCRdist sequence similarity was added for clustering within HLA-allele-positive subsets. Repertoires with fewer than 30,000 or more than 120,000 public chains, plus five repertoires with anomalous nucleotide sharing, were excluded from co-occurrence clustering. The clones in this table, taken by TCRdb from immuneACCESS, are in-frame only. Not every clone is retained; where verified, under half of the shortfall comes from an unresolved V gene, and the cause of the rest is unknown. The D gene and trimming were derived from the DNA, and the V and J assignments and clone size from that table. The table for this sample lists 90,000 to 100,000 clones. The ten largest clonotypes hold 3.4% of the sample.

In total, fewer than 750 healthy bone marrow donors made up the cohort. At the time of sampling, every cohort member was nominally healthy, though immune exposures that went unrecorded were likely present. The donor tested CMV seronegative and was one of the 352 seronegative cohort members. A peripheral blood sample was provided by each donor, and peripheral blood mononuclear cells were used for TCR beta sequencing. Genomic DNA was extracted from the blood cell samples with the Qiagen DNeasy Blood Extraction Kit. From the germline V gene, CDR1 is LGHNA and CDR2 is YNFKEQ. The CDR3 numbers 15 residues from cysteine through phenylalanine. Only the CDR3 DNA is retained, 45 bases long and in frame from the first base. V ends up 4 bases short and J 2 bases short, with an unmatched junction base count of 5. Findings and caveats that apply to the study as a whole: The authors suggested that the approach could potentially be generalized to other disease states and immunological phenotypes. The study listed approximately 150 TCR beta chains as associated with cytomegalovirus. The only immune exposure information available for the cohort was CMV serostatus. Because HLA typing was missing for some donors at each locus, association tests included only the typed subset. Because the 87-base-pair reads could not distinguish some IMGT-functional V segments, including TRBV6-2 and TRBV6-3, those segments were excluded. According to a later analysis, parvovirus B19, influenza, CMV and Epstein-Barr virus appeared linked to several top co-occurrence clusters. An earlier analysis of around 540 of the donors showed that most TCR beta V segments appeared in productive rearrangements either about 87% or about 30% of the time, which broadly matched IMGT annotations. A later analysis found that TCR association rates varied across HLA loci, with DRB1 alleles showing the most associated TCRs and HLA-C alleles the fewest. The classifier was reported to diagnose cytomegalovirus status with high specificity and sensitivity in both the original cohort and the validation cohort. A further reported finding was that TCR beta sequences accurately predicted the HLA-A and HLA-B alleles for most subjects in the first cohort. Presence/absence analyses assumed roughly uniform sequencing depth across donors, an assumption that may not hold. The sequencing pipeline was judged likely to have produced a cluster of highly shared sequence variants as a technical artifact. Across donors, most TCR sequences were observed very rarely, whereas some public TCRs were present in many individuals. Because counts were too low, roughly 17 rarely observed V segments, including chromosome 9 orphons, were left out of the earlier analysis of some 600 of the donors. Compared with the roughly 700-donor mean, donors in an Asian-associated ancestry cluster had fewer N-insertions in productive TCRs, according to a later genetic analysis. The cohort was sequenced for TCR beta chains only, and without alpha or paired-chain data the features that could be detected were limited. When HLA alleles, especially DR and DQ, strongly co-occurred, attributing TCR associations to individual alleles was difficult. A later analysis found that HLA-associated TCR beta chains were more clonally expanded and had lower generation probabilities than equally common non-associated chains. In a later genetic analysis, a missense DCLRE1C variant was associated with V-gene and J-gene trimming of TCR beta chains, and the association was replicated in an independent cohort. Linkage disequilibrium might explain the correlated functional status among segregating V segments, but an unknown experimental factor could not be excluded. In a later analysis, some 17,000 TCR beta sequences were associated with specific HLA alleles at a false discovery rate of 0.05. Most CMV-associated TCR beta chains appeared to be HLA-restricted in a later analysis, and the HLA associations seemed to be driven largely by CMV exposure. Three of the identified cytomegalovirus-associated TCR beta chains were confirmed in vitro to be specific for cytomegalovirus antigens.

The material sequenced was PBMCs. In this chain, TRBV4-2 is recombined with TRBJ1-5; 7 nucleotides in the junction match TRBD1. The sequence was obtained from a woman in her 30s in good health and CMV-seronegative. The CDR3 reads CASSPNRGGNQPQHF. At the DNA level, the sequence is TGTGCCAGCAGCCCAAACAGGGGCGGCAATCAGCCCCAGCATTTT.